A selection of T cell receptor beta chains follows, all from one sample in a study of blood T cell repertoires in COVID-19. Sequenced by immunoSEQ multiplex PCR; TCRdb stores in-frame clones only, minus some. In the table there are fewer than 200,000 clones, around 88% of which are singletons. What was sequenced was PBMCs or T cells enriched from blood (not recorded which). The receptor source for this set is a woman aged 45-59 years in a cohort exposed to, infected with or recovered from COVID-19 (not recorded which). The CDR3 runs from the conserved cysteine through the conserved F or W. Each record gives: CDR3 DNA, CDR3 protein, clone size, V gene, J gene, D gene. The D gene is left open where the match is weak. Not every row has a clone size; where given, it reads once, few, many or a size class.

TGTGCCAGCAGCTCCAAGACCAGGGGTCACACTGAAGCTTTCTTT	CASSSKTRGHTEAFF	once	TRBV5-4	TRBJ1-1	-
TGTGCCAGCTCACCTAGCACGGCAACTAATGAAAAACTGTTTTTT	CASSPSTATNEKLFF	-	TRBV18	TRBJ1-4	-
TGTGCCAGCAGCTTAGGGGTGAGTGGGAGTACGTACGAGCAGTACTTC	CASSLGVSGSTYEQYF	-	TRBV7-9	TRBJ2-7	-
TGTGCCAGCAGCTCAATTACCCGGGGGACGCAGTATTTT	CASSSITRGTQYF	-	TRBV11-3	TRBJ2-3	-
TGTGCCTGGGGACAGGGATCGTCGCAGGCAGATACGCAGTATTTT	CAWGQGSSQADTQYF	-	TRBV30	TRBJ2-3	TRBD1
TGCGCCAGCAGCCAAGCTGTATCTAACACCGGGGAGCTGTTTTTT	CASSQAVSNTGELFF	-	TRBV4-3	TRBJ2-2	-
TGTGCCAGCAGCTCCGTACTAGCGGGAGGGCCTAGTACGCAGTATTTT	CASSSVLAGGPSTQYF	-	TRBV7-3	TRBJ2-3	TRBD2
TGTGCCAGCATCCTTGGGGCAGGGGGCAATTCACCCCTCCACTTT	CASILGAGGNSPLHF	-	TRBV28	TRBJ1-6	TRBD1
TGTGCCAGCAGGCTAAAAAGAGGTCAGCCCCAGCATTTT	CASRLKRGQPQHF	-	TRBV28	TRBJ1-5	-
TGTGCCAGCAGCACCGGAGGGGAAGCTTTCTTT	CASSTGGEAFF	once	TRBV7-3	TRBJ1-1	-
TGTGCCAGCAGCTCAATAAGGACAGGGAAAGAAGCGGACTATGGCTACACCTTC	CASSSIRTGKEADYGYTF	-	TRBV7-6	TRBJ1-2	TRBD1
TGCGCCAGCAGCCCCACGGCGGGGGAGACCCAGTACTTC	CASSPTAGETQYF	-	TRBV5-1	TRBJ2-5	-
TGTGCCAGTAGTATAGATCTGTATCTTGCGCGGACTGGGATCGACTCAGATACGCAGTATTTT	CASSIDLYLARTGIDSDTQYF	-	TRBV19	TRBJ2-3	-
TGTGCCTGGAGTGGACGGGCTAGCGGGGAGCAGTTCTTC	CAWSGRASGEQFF	-	TRBV30	TRBJ2-1	TRBD2
TGTGCCAGCAGTTCGCGGACTAGCGGAGCCCTCGGGACCCAGTACTTC	CASSSRTSGALGTQYF	-	TRBV28	TRBJ2-5	TRBD2
TGCAGCGTCCGGGACCGGGAGAACTATGGCTACACCTTC	CSVRDRENYGYTF	-	TRBV29-1	TRBJ1-2	-
TGTGCCAGCAGCTTAGATGCAGGAAAGGTGCCCCAGCATTTT	CASSLDAGKVPQHF	-	TRBV7-2	TRBJ1-5	-
TGTGCCAGCAGTTCATCCAGGGGCTCACCCCTCCACTTT	CASSSSRGSPLHF	-	TRBV6-2/TRBV6-3	TRBJ1-6	-